The sequence of this T cell receptor beta chain was determined in a study of T-cell memory formation after mild COVID-19. Across the whole study: Most TCR clusters belonged to a single donor.

TCRdb re-called the 5' RACE reads with MiXCR, one entry per CDR3 protein. The table shows about 400,000 distinct CDR3 sequences, with roughly 15% occurring only once. V was clipped by 2 bases and J by 6 bases, with 8 bases between them. This CDR3 comprises 13 residues. Looked up from germline, CDR1 is LGHNA and CDR2 is YSLEER. The sequence was obtained from a man between 18 and 35 years old who had mild COVID-19 (a few samples of this study predate the infection). Cell type and time point are not known. Sample: PBMCs or a T cell subset sorted from them (not recorded which). The chain carries TRBV4-3 and TRBJ2-4; D gene unclear. The CDR3 is CASSQRSGNIQYF. CDR3 in DNA: TGCGCCAGCAGCCAAAGGTCGGGAAACATTCAGTACTTC.